The rows below give T cell receptor beta chains drawn from one sample of a study of persistence of HIV-infected CD4 T cells. Their antigen targets remain unknown. The method was immunoSEQ multiplex PCR; TCRdb's version includes in-frame clones alone and lacks a portion of them. The sample records about 64,000 clones, under 80% being singletons. The sequencing here drew on CD4+ T cells sorted from PBMCs after approximately 19-hour stimulation, taken from a patient who received antiretroviral therapy. Every receptor here comes from an adult man with HIV who was CMV-seropositive. Each CDR3 is given with its conserved first and last residue. The D gene is left open where the match is weak. Clone size is shown for a subset of rows, as once, few, many or a class of expanded clone.

d_gene,abundance,v_gene,j_gene,CDR3nt,CDR3aa
-,-,TRBV5-1,TRBJ1-2,TGCGCCAGCAGCCCCAGGGCAGACTATGGCTACACCTTC,CASSPRADYGYTF
-,-,TRBV20-1,TRBJ2-2,TGCAGTGCTAGTCTTCGCGGTGCGGGGGCCCACACCGGGGAGCTGTTTTTT,CSASLRGAGAHTGELFF
-,-,TRBV9,TRBJ2-3,TGTGCCAGCAGCGTAGCGCACAGCCGTAGCACAGATACGCAGTATTTT,CASSVAHSRSTDTQYF
-,-,TRBV5-1,TRBJ1-6,TGCGCCAGCAGCTTGGTCCCTTCTGATTCGAATTCACCCCTCCACTTT,CASSLVPSDSNSPLHF
-,-,TRBV5-5,TRBJ1-5,TGTGCCAGCAGCTTGGAGGGAGGCGGGAGCAATCAGCCCCAGCATTTT,CASSLEGGGSNQPQHF
TRBD1,once,TRBV6-5,TRBJ2-6,TGTGCCAGCAGTTATTACGGGACAGGGGGTCCCAACGTCCTGACTTTC,CASSYYGTGGPNVLTF
-,-,TRBV2,TRBJ1-1,TGTGCCAGCAGTGAAGCCCAGGGAAAAGCTTTCTTT,CASSEAQGKAFF
-,-,TRBV10-2,TRBJ2-6,TGCGCCAGCAGTGAGTCGGGGCGGTGGGACGTCCTGACTTTC,CASSESGRWDVLTF
-,-,TRBV5-1,TRBJ1-6,TGCGCCAGCAGCTTGGCCGATACCCCTAATTCACCCCTCCACTTT,CASSLADTPNSPLHF
-,few,TRBV5-5,TRBJ1-6,TGTGCCAGCAAGCTGGGCCCCATTGGAGGGGATTCACCCCTCCACTTT,CASKLGPIGGDSPLHF
-,-,TRBV9,TRBJ2-1,TGTGCCAGCAGCGTAGGAGGGATAGGGGGAAATGAGCAGTTCTTC,CASSVGGIGGNEQFF
TRBD1,-,TRBV5-1,TRBJ1-1,TGCGCCAGCAGCCCCTTGGGACAGGGGACCACTGAAGCTTTCTTT,CASSPLGQGTTEAFF
-,-,TRBV5-3,TRBJ2-7,TGTGCCAGAAGCCCATTAGTACGGGGCCACGAGCAGTACTTC,CARSPLVRGHEQYF
TRBD1,few,TRBV19,TRBJ1-3,TGTGCCAGTAGTGCGGAGGACAGGGGCGGAAACACCATATATTTT,CASSAEDRGGNTIYF
-,few,TRBV2,TRBJ1-1,TGTGCCAGCAGCCGACAGTTGAACACTGAAGCTTTCTTT,CASSRQLNTEAFF
-,few,TRBV15,TRBJ1-3,TGTGCCACCAGCAGAGGGGCTGGAAACACCATATATTTT,CATSRGAGNTIYF
TRBD2,once,TRBV6-6,TRBJ2-3,TGTGCCAGCAAACCCGGGAGGACCCGGGGCGGAGATACGCAGTATTTT,CASKPGRTRGGDTQYF
-,-,TRBV5-1,TRBJ2-1,TGCGCCAGCAGCTGGACTCCGGGATCCCTCTCCTACAATGAGCAGTTCTTC,CASSWTPGSLSYNEQFF
TRBD1,-,TRBV6-5,TRBJ1-1,TGTGCCAGCAGAACTACAGGGGACACTGAAGCTTTCTTT,CASRTTGDTEAFF
-,-,TRBV5-4,TRBJ1-2,TGTGCCAGCGGAGGGGCCCTGACGCGAGGGACGGGTGGCTACACCTTC,CASGGALTRGTGGYTF
-,-,TRBV9,TRBJ2-3,TGTGCCAGCAGCGTCGGTCAGAACACAGATACGCAGTATTTT,CASSVGQNTDTQYF
TRBD1,-,TRBV29-1,TRBJ1-2,TGCAGCGTTGAGAGGGGGGGGACAGGGAGCGGCTACACCTTC,CSVERGGTGSGYTF
-,-,TRBV4-2,TRBJ2-1,TGTGCCAGCAGCCAAGCTGAGAGCTCCTACAATGAGCAGTTCTTC,CASSQAESSYNEQFF
-,-,TRBV5-1,TRBJ2-5,TGCGCCAGCAGCCCCCTCCCCGGCGGTCAAGAGACCCAGTACTTC,CASSPLPGGQETQYF
TRBD1,-,TRBV6-5,TRBJ1-1,TGTGCCAGCAGACAGGACAGGGTCCCAAGCACTGAAGCTTTCTTT,CASRQDRVPSTEAFF
-,-,TRBV6-2/TRBV6-3,TRBJ1-2,TGTGCCAGCAGCCCCAGTGGGCATGGCTACACCTTC,CASSPSGHGYTF
TRBD1,-,TRBV5-1,TRBJ1-6,TGCGCCAGCAGCTTAGGACAGGCTTATTCACCCCTCCACTTT,CASSLGQAYSPLHF
-,-,TRBV28,TRBJ2-1,TGTGCCAGCAGTTCCGGGGGGCCGGGCCGTTGGGAGCAGTTCTTC,CASSSGGPGRWEQFF
TRBD1,-,TRBV5-1,TRBJ1-4,TGCGCCAGCCAGACAGGGTTAGCTAATGAAAAACTGTTTTTT,CASQTGLANEKLFF
-,few,TRBV9,TRBJ1-1,TGTGCCAGCAGCGTAGTTCCGGGGAACACTGAAGCTTTCTTT,CASSVVPGNTEAFF
-,-,TRBV18,TRBJ1-5,TGTGCCAGCTCCATGGGACCGCGCAATCAGCCCCAGCATTTT,CASSMGPRNQPQHF
-,-,TRBV6-6,TRBJ1-5,TGTGCCAGCAGCCCTTCGGGGGGGCAGGGGAATCAGCCCCAGCATTTT,CASSPSGGQGNQPQHF
-,-,TRBV10-3,TRBJ1-1,TGTGCCATCAGTACAGGGTTTGGGAACACTGAAGCTTTCTTT,CAISTGFGNTEAFF
TRBD1,-,TRBV24-1,TRBJ2-1,TGTGCCACCAGTGATTCACACCGGGACAGCTACAATGAGCAGTTCTTC,CATSDSHRDSYNEQFF
-,-,TRBV5-1,TRBJ1-6,TGCGCCAGCAGCTTGGATACCGGGGGAACGGATTCACCCCTCCACTTT,CASSLDTGGTDSPLHF
TRBD1,-,TRBV29-1,TRBJ1-4,TGCAGCGTTTCCGGGACAGGGGGCAGAGAAAAACTGTTTTTT,CSVSGTGGREKLFF